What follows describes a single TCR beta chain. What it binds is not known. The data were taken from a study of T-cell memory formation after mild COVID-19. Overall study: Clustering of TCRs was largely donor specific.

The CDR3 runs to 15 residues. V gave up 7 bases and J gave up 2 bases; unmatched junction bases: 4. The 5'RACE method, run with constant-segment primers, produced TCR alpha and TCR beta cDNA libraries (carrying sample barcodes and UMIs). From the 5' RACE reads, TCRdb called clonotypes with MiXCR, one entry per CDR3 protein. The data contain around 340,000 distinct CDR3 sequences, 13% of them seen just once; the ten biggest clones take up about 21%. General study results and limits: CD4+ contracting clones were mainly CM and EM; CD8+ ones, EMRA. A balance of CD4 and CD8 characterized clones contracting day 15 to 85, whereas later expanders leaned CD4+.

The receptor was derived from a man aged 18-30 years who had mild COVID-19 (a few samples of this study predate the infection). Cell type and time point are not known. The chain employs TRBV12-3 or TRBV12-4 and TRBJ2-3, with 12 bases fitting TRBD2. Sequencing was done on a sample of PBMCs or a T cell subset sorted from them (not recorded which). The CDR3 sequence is CASNLAGGHTDTQYF. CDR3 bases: TGTGCCAGCAACCTAGCGGGGGGGCACACAGATACGCAGTATTTT.